A selection of T cell receptor beta chains follows, all from one sample in a study of blood T cell repertoires in COVID-19. Clones were read by immunoSEQ multiplex PCR, and TCRdb kept only the in-frame ones, dropping some. Of 20,000 to 30,000 clones in the sample, around four fifths were seen once. The specimen was peripheral blood. The source of these receptors is a woman in her 70s with COVID-19, enrolled during active disease. Each CDR3 is given with its conserved first and last residue. Fields, in order: CDR3 length, D gene, V gene, J gene, clone size, CDR3 protein, CDR3 DNA. D genes are given only for firm matches. Expanded clones are given a class, and other clones once, few, many or no size at all.

cdr3_length: 11; d_call: NA; v_call: TRBV10-3; j_call: TRBJ2-1; clone_size: NA; cdr3_aa: CAISEVDEQFF; cdr3_nt: TGTGCCATCAGTGAGGTAGATGAGCAGTTCTTC
cdr3_length: 15; d_call: NA; v_call: TRBV5-1; j_call: TRBJ2-1; clone_size: NA; cdr3_aa: CASTPPASVNNEQFF; cdr3_nt: TGCGCCAGCACCCCCCCGGCTAGCGTCAACAATGAGCAGTTCTTC
cdr3_length: 12; d_call: NA; v_call: TRBV6-2/TRBV6-3; j_call: TRBJ1-1; clone_size: NA; cdr3_aa: CASSPPGLEAFF; cdr3_nt: TGTGCCAGCAGTCCCCCCGGACTCGAAGCTTTCTTT
cdr3_length: 15; d_call: NA; v_call: TRBV7-9; j_call: TRBJ2-1; clone_size: NA; cdr3_aa: CASSLVEVAGNEQFF; cdr3_nt: TGTGCCAGCAGCTTAGTCGAAGTGGCTGGTAATGAGCAGTTCTTC
cdr3_length: 16; d_call: NA; v_call: TRBV6-5; j_call: TRBJ2-3; clone_size: NA; cdr3_aa: CASSYSAGGTTDTQYF; cdr3_nt: TGTGCCAGCAGTTACTCGGCAGGGGGGACCACAGATACGCAGTATTTT
cdr3_length: 15; d_call: NA; v_call: TRBV9; j_call: TRBJ2-2; clone_size: NA; cdr3_aa: CASSGSGTNTGELFF; cdr3_nt: TGTGCCAGCAGCGGGTCAGGGACAAACACCGGGGAGCTGTTTTTT
cdr3_length: 14; d_call: TRBD1; v_call: TRBV19; j_call: TRBJ1-2; clone_size: NA; cdr3_aa: CASSRDSGAGGYTF; cdr3_nt: TGTGCCAGTAGTAGGGACAGCGGAGCTGGTGGCTACACCTTC
cdr3_length: 14; d_call: NA; v_call: TRBV24-1; j_call: TRBJ1-1; clone_size: few; cdr3_aa: CATSVTGKNTEAFF; cdr3_nt: TGTGCCACCAGTGTAACCGGGAAGAACACTGAAGCTTTCTTT
cdr3_length: 14; d_call: TRBD1; v_call: TRBV9; j_call: TRBJ1-2; clone_size: NA; cdr3_aa: CASSVTGDNYGYTF; cdr3_nt: TGTGCCAGCAGCGTTACAGGGGATAACTATGGCTACACCTTC
cdr3_length: 18; d_call: TRBD1; v_call: TRBV18; j_call: TRBJ1-1; clone_size: NA; cdr3_aa: CASSPIGGGAPMNTEAFF; cdr3_nt: TGTGCCAGCTCACCAATAGGAGGGGGCGCCCCTATGAACACTGAAGCTTTCTTT
cdr3_length: 14; d_call: NA; v_call: TRBV7-9; j_call: TRBJ1-1; clone_size: NA; cdr3_aa: CASSPPSGNTEAFF; cdr3_nt: TGTGCCAGCAGCCCCCCTTCAGGGAACACTGAAGCTTTCTTT
cdr3_length: 19; d_call: TRBD1; v_call: TRBV12-5; j_call: TRBJ1-2; clone_size: NA; cdr3_aa: CASGSRKGQGGIKHYGYTF; cdr3_nt: TGTGCTAGTGGTTCAAGAAAGGGACAGGGGGGTATTAAGCACTATGGCTACACCTTC
cdr3_length: 13; d_call: NA; v_call: TRBV5-4; j_call: TRBJ2-2; clone_size: NA; cdr3_aa: CASSLAGGGELFF; cdr3_nt: TGTGCCAGCAGCTTGGCCGGAGGGGGGGAGCTGTTTTTT
cdr3_length: 15; d_call: TRBD1; v_call: TRBV27; j_call: TRBJ2-1; clone_size: NA; cdr3_aa: CASSFDRGSYNEQFF; cdr3_nt: TGTGCCAGCAGTTTCGACAGGGGCTCCTACAATGAGCAGTTCTTC
cdr3_length: 15; d_call: TRBD2; v_call: TRBV5-4; j_call: TRBJ2-1; clone_size: NA; cdr3_aa: CASSLLAGGTNEQFF; cdr3_nt: TGTGCCAGCAGTTTGCTAGCGGGAGGAACGAATGAGCAGTTCTTC
cdr3_length: 14; d_call: TRBD1; v_call: TRBV18; j_call: TRBJ1-3; clone_size: NA; cdr3_aa: CASSKGASGNTIYF; cdr3_nt: TGTGCCAGCTCGAAGGGGGCGTCTGGAAACACCATATATTTT
cdr3_length: 14; d_call: NA; v_call: TRBV19; j_call: TRBJ1-5; clone_size: NA; cdr3_aa: CASQVGASNQPQHF; cdr3_nt: TGTGCCAGCCAGGTGGGGGCTAGCAATCAGCCCCAGCATTTT
cdr3_length: 14; d_call: NA; v_call: TRBV13; j_call: TRBJ2-2; clone_size: NA; cdr3_aa: CASSFSPTTGELFF; cdr3_nt: TGTGCCAGCAGCTTTAGCCCAACCACCGGGGAGCTGTTTTTT
cdr3_length: 15; d_call: NA; v_call: TRBV3-1/TRBV3-2; j_call: TRBJ1-2; clone_size: NA; cdr3_aa: CASSPPGGPNYGYTF; cdr3_nt: TGTGCCAGCAGCCCCCCTGGAGGGCCTAACTATGGCTACACCTTC
cdr3_length: 20; d_call: TRBD2; v_call: TRBV7-3; j_call: TRBJ2-2; clone_size: NA; cdr3_aa: CASSPPPKAGALYGSGELFF; cdr3_nt: TGTGCCAGCAGCCCCCCGCCTAAAGCGGGGGCCTTGTATGGCTCCGGGGAGCTGTTTTTT
cdr3_length: 15; d_call: NA; v_call: TRBV19; j_call: TRBJ2-3; clone_size: NA; cdr3_aa: CASSVQPGTSDTQYF; cdr3_nt: TGTGCCAGTAGTGTCCAGCCCGGGACATCGGATACGCAGTATTTT
cdr3_length: 15; d_call: TRBD2; v_call: TRBV5-3; j_call: TRBJ2-5; clone_size: NA; cdr3_aa: CARSLPGGGEETQYF; cdr3_nt: TGTGCCAGAAGCCTCCCTGGCGGGGGGGAAGAGACCCAGTACTTC
cdr3_length: 17; d_call: TRBD2; v_call: TRBV13; j_call: TRBJ2-3; clone_size: NA; cdr3_aa: CASSTPTSGIYTDTQYF; cdr3_nt: TGTGCCAGCAGCACCCCGACTAGCGGGATTTACACAGATACGCAGTATTTT
cdr3_length: 12; d_call: NA; v_call: TRBV7-2; j_call: TRBJ1-2; clone_size: NA; cdr3_aa: CASSFGSSGYTF; cdr3_nt: TGTGCCAGCAGCTTCGGGTCTTCTGGCTACACCTTC
cdr3_length: 16; d_call: NA; v_call: TRBV19; j_call: TRBJ2-4; clone_size: NA; cdr3_aa: CASSPDRSLAKNIQYF; cdr3_nt: TGTGCCAGTAGTCCCGACAGATCCCTAGCCAAAAACATTCAGTACTTC
cdr3_length: 13; d_call: NA; v_call: TRBV6-5; j_call: TRBJ2-5; clone_size: NA; cdr3_aa: CASSRRGAETQYF; cdr3_nt: TGTGCCAGCAGCCGTAGGGGCGCAGAGACCCAGTACTTC
cdr3_length: 13; d_call: NA; v_call: TRBV13; j_call: TRBJ1-6; clone_size: NA; cdr3_aa: CASSSFQASPLHF; cdr3_nt: TGTGCCAGCAGCTCCTTCCAGGCTTCACCCCTCCACTTT
cdr3_length: 13; d_call: NA; v_call: TRBV12-3/TRBV12-4; j_call: TRBJ1-1; clone_size: NA; cdr3_aa: CASSQTLNTEAFF; cdr3_nt: TGTGCCAGCAGTCAGACACTGAACACTGAAGCTTTCTTT
cdr3_length: 16; d_call: TRBD1; v_call: TRBV4-2; j_call: TRBJ2-1; clone_size: NA; cdr3_aa: CASSQPPGQPSREQFF; cdr3_nt: TGTGCCAGCAGCCAACCCCCGGGACAGCCAAGTCGTGAGCAGTTCTTC
cdr3_length: 17; d_call: TRBD2; v_call: TRBV6-1; j_call: TRBJ2-3; clone_size: few; cdr3_aa: CASSEGRLAGRTDTQYF; cdr3_nt: TGTGCCAGCAGTGAAGGAAGGTTAGCGGGACGGACAGATACGCAGTATTTT
cdr3_length: 16; d_call: TRBD1; v_call: TRBV18; j_call: TRBJ1-6; clone_size: NA; cdr3_aa: CASSPRDRVYNSPLHF; cdr3_nt: TGTGCCAGCTCACCAAGGGACAGGGTTTATAATTCACCCCTCCACTTT
cdr3_length: 19; d_call: NA; v_call: TRBV5-5; j_call: TRBJ2-3; clone_size: few; cdr3_aa: CASSLGSGVNLGNTDTQYF; cdr3_nt: TGTGCCAGCAGCTTGGGGTCCGGGGTCAACTTAGGCAACACAGATACGCAGTATTTT
cdr3_length: 12; d_call: NA; v_call: TRBV6-4; j_call: TRBJ1-4; clone_size: NA; cdr3_aa: CASSDSEEKLFF; cdr3_nt: TGTGCCAGCAGTGACTCGGAGGAAAAACTGTTTTTT
cdr3_length: 11; d_call: NA; v_call: TRBV10-3; j_call: TRBJ1-4; clone_size: once; cdr3_aa: CAISGGEKLFF; cdr3_nt: TGTGCCATCAGTGGAGGTGAAAAACTGTTTTTT
cdr3_length: 14; d_call: TRBD1; v_call: TRBV10-3; j_call: TRBJ2-7; clone_size: NA; cdr3_aa: CASRDRDATYEQYF; cdr3_nt: TGTGCCTCCAGGGACAGGGATGCTACCTACGAGCAGTACTTC
cdr3_length: 13; d_call: TRBD1; v_call: TRBV15; j_call: TRBJ1-1; clone_size: NA; cdr3_aa: CATQMGQHTEAFF; cdr3_nt: TGTGCCACCCAAATGGGACAGCACACTGAAGCTTTCTTT
cdr3_length: 14; d_call: TRBD1; v_call: TRBV27; j_call: TRBJ2-5; clone_size: NA; cdr3_aa: CASSSRTGEETQYF; cdr3_nt: TGTGCCAGCAGTTCCAGGACAGGGGAAGAGACCCAGTACTTC
cdr3_length: 12; d_call: NA; v_call: TRBV13; j_call: TRBJ2-1; clone_size: few; cdr3_aa: CASSLSFNEQFF; cdr3_nt: TGTGCCAGCAGCTTAAGCTTCAATGAGCAGTTCTTC
cdr3_length: 17; d_call: TRBD2; v_call: TRBV9; j_call: TRBJ2-2; clone_size: NA; cdr3_aa: CASSVGSGGPNTGELFF; cdr3_nt: TGTGCCAGCAGCGTAGGAAGCGGGGGGCCGAACACCGGGGAGCTGTTTTTT
cdr3_length: 15; d_call: TRBD1; v_call: TRBV6-6; j_call: TRBJ1-1; clone_size: NA; cdr3_aa: CASSKRQGLNTEAFF; cdr3_nt: TGTGCCAGCAGTAAACGACAGGGCCTGAACACTGAAGCTTTCTTT
cdr3_length: 14; d_call: TRBD1; v_call: TRBV27; j_call: TRBJ1-5; clone_size: NA; cdr3_aa: CASSLDRGNQPQHF; cdr3_nt: TGTGCCAGCAGTCTGGACAGGGGGAATCAGCCCCAGCATTTT
cdr3_length: 17; d_call: NA; v_call: TRBV19; j_call: TRBJ1-2; clone_size: once; cdr3_aa: CASSIPSVDSPNYGYTF; cdr3_nt: TGTGCCAGTAGTATTCCTAGCGTGGATTCCCCCAACTATGGCTACACCTTC
cdr3_length: 14; d_call: NA; v_call: TRBV15; j_call: TRBJ1-1; clone_size: few; cdr3_aa: CATSRGTTRTEAFF; cdr3_nt: TGTGCCACCAGCAGAGGGACAACACGGACTGAAGCTTTCTTT